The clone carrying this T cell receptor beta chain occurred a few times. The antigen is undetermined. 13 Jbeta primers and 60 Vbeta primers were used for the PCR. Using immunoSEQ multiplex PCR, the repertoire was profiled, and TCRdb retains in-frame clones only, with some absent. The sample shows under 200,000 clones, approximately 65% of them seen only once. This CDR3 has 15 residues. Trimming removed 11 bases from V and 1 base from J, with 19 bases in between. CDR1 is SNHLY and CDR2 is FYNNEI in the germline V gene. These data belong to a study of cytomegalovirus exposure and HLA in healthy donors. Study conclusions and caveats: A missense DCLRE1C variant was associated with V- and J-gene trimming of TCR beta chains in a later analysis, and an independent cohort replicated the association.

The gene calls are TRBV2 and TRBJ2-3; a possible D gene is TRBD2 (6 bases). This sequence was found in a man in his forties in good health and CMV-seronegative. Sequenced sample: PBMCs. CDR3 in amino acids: CADHRGVSGTDTQYF. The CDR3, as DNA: TGTGCCGACCACCGCGGGGTATCTGGCACAGATACGCAGTATTTT.